The 6 T cell receptor beta chains below all came from one sample that was sequenced in a study of OX40 agonist ivuxolimab in advanced cancers. The method was immunoSEQ multiplex PCR; TCRdb's version includes in-frame clones alone and lacks a portion of them. The table includes about 70,000 clones, around 88% detected once. The sequencing used CD4+ or CD8+ T cells sorted from blood, collected in a trial of the OX40 agonist ivuxolimab. The source of these receptors is an adult with an advanced solid tumor such as melanoma, head and neck, liver or kidney cancer.

This clone was detected only a few times. The rearrangement links TRBV5-1 to TRBJ1-1; D gene ambiguous. The CDR3 totals 14 residues. Per the germline V gene, CDR1 is SGHRS and CDR2 is YFSETQ. V lost 0 bases and J lost 0, with 6 bases in between. The chain's CDR3 is CASSLEWVNTEAFF. CDR3 nucleotides: TGCGCCAGCAGCTTGGAGTGGGTGAACACTGAAGCTTTCTTT.

The chain carries TRBV4-1 and TRBJ2-7, with D uncertain. The germline V and J ends were trimmed by 1 base and 0 bases, with 4 bases remaining between them. This CDR3 region has 13 residues. Germline V gene lookup returns CDR1 MGHRA and CDR2 YSYEKL. CDR3: CASSQGSSYEQYF. CDR3 DNA: TGCGCCAGCAGCCAAGGCAGCTCCTACGAGCAGTACTTC.

J is TRBJ2-1 and V is TRBV5-1; 14 positions match TRBD2. CDR3 length: 18 amino acids. J gave up 8 bases and V 0 bases, and 10 bases lay outside the gene matches. CDR1 is SGHRS and CDR2 is YFSETQ in the germline V gene. The CDR3 here is CASSLVTETSGRDDEQFF. The CDR3 DNA sequence: TGCGCCAGCAGCTTGGTGACAGAGACTAGCGGGAGGGACGATGAGCAGTTCTTC.

This clone occurred once. The rearrangement joins TRBV18 to TRBJ1-5, with D perhaps TRBD1 (6 bases). CDR3 length: 15 residues. V was shortened by 6 bases and J by 4 bases, with 16 bases between the two germline ends. Germline CDR1 KGHSH, CDR2 LQKENI. The CDR3, as DNA: TGTGCCAGCTCCCCATCAGGGACACGGAATCAGCCCCAGCATTTT. Translated, it gives CASSPSGTRNQPQHF. Full variable domain (remainder filled in from reference TRBV18 and TRBJ1-5): NAGVMQNPRHLVRRRGQEARLRCSPMKGHSHVYWYRQLPEEGLKFMVYLQKENIIDESGMPKERFSAEFPKEGPSILRIQQVVRGDSAAYFCASSPSGTRNQPQHFGDGTRLSIL.

This rearrangement joins TRBV5-1 to TRBJ1-5; 8 bases are shared with TRBD1. The CDR3 has 15 residues. CDR1 and CDR2 from the germline V gene are SGHRS and YFSETQ. V dropped 5 bases and J dropped 2; count of bases not matched to a gene: 6. CDR3 sequence: CASSQTGEGNQPQHF. The CDR3 DNA is TGCGCCAGCAGTCAGACAGGGGAAGGCAATCAGCCCCAGCATTTT.

The CDR3 spells CASSPGASFYEQYF. The CDR3 nucleotides read TGTGCCAGTAGTCCCGGGGCCAGCTTCTACGAGCAGTACTTC. V usage is TRBV19 and J usage is TRBJ2-7; the D gene could be TRBD1 or TRBD2 (5 bases each). From germline, CDR1 is LNHDA and CDR2 SQIVND (reference sequence). Trimming shortened V by 5 bases and J by 3 bases, and 14 bases separated the two germline ends. The CDR3 sequence is 14 residues long.